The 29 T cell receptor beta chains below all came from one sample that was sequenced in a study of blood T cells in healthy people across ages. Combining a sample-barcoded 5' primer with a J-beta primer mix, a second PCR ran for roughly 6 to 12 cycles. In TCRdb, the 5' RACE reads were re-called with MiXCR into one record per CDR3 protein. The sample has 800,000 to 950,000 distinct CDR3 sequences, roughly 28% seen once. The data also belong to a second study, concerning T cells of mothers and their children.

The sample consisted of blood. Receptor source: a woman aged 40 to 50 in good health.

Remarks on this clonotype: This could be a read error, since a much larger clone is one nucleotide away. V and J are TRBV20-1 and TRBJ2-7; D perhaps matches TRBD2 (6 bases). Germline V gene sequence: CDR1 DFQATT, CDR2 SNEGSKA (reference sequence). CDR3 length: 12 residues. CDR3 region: CRVTGRAYEQYF. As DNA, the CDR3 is TGCAGGGTAACCGGGAGAGCCTACGAGCAGTACTTC.

CDR3 amino acids: CASRGRAMNTEAFF. The CDR3 DNA reads as TGTGCCAGCAGGGGGAGAGCAATGAACACTGAAGCTTTCTTT. This chain links TRBV6-5 with TRBJ1-1, with D uncertain. Trimming took 6 bases from V and 0 from J, leaving 11 bases between them. CDR1 and CDR2 from the germline V gene are MNHEY and SVGAGI. The CDR3 has 14 amino acids.

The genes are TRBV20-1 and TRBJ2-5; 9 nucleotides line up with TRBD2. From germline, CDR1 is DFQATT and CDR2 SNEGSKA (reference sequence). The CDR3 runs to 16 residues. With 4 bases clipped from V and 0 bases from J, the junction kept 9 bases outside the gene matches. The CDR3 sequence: CSAKGLAGMYQETQYF. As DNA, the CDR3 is TGCAGTGCTAAGGGGCTAGCGGGAATGTACCAAGAGACCCAGTACTTC.

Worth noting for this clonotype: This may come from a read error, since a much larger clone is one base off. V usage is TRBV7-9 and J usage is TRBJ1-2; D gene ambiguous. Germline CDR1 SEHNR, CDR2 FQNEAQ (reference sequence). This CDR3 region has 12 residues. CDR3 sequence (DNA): TGTGCCAACAGCTTAGAAGCGGTTGGCTACACCTTC. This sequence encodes CANSLEAVGYTF. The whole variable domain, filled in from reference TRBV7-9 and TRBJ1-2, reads DTGVSQNPRHKITKRGQNVTFRCDPISEHNRLYWYRQTLGQGPEFLTYFQNEAQLEKSRLLSDRFSAERPKGSFSTLEIQRTEQGDSAMYLCANSLEAVGYTFGSGTRLTVV.

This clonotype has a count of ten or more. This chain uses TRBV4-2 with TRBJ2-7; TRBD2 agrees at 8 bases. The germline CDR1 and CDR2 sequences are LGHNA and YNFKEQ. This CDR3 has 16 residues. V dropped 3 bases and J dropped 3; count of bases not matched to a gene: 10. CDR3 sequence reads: CASSQVGGDKGYEQYF. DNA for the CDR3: TGTGCCAGCAGCCAGGTCGGGGGGGATAAGGGCTACGAGCAGTACTTC.

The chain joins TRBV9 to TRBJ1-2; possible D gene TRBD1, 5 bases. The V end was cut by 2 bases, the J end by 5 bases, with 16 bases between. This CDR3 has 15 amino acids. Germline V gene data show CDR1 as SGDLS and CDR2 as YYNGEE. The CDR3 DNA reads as TGTGCCAGCAGCGTTCCCGACAGTTCCGGTTATGGCTACACCTTC. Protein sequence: CASSVPDSSGYGYTF.

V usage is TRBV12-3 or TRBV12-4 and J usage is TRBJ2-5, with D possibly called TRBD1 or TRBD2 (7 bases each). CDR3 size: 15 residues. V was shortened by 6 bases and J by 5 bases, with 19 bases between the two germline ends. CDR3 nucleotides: TGTGCCAGCAGCTTGGGCGGGACAGCGGGGGAGACCCAGTACTTC. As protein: CASSLGGTAGETQYF.

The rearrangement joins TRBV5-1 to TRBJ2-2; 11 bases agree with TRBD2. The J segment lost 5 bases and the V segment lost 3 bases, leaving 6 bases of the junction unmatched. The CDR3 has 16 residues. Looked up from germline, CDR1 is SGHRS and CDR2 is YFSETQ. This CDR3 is CASSSLTSGETGELFF. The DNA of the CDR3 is TGCGCCAGCAGCTCCTTGACTAGCGGGGAAACCGGGGAGCTGTTTTTT.

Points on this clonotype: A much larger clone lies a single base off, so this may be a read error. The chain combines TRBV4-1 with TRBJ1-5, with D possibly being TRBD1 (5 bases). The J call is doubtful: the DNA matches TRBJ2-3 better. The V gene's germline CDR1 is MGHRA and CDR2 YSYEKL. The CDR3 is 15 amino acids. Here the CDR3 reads CASSQQGYSNQPQYF. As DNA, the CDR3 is TGCGCCAGCAGCCAACAGGGATATAGCAATCAGCCCCAGTATTTT.

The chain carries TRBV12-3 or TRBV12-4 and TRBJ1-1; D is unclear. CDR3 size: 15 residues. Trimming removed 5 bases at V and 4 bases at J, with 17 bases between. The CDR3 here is CASSPAGRASTEAFF. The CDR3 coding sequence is TGTGCCAGCAGTCCGGCCGGCCGGGCGAGCACTGAAGCTTTCTTT.

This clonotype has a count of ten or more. The CDR3 DNA follows: TGTGCCAGCAGTGGGGACAGGGACACAGATACGCAGTATTTT. Residues: CASSGDRDTDTQYF. The chain uses TRBV6-4 and TRBJ2-3, with 9 bases lining up with TRBD1. Trimming removed 4 bases from V and 2 bases from J; junction bases left unmatched: 1. Germline values: CDR1 MRHNA, CDR2 SNTAGT. CDR3 length equals 14 residues.

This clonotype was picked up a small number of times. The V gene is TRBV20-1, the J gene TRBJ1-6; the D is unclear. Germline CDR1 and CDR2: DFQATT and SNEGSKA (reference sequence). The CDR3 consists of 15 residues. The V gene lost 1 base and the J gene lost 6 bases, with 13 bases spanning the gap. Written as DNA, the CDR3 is TGCAGTGCTAGAGCCCAAGGGAGGCCTAATTCACCCCTCCACTTT. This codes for CSARAQGRPNSPLHF.

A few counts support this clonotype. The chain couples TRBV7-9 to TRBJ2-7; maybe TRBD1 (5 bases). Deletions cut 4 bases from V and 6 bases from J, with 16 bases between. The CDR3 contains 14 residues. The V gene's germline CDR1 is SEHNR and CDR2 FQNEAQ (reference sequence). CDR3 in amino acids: CASSSSRTLGEQYF. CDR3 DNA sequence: TGTGCCAGCAGCTCTTCACGGACATTGGGCGAGCAGTACTTC. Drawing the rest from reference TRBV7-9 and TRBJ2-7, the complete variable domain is DTGVSQNPRHKITKRGQNVTFRCDPISEHNRLYWYRQTLGQGPEFLTYFQNEAQLEKSRLLSDRFSAERPKGSFSTLEIQRTEQGDSAMYLCASSSSRTLGEQYFGPGTRLTVT.

In DNA, the CDR3 is TGTGCCAGCAGCGTAAGGGCGGGGCGGACAGATACGCAGTATTTT. This translates into CASSVRAGRTDTQYF. The gene calls are TRBV9 and TRBJ2-3; D is possibly TRBD2 (6 bases). This CDR3 spans 15 amino acids. V dropped 1 base and J dropped 3 bases, with 12 bases sitting between them. Germline CDR1 is SGDLS and CDR2 is YYNGEE.

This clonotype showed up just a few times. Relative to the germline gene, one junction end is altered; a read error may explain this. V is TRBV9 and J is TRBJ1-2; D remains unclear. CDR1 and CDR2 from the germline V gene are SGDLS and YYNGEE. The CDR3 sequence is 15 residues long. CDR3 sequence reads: CTSSVIEGNFVGYTF. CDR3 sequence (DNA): TGTACCAGCAGCGTAATCGAGGGAAATTTTGTTGGCTACACCTTC.

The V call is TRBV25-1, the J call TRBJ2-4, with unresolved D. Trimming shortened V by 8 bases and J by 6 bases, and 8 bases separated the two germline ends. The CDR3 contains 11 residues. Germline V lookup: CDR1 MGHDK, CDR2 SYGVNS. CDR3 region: CASSRLNIQYF. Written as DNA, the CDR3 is TGTGCCAGCTCACGATTAAACATTCAGTACTTC.

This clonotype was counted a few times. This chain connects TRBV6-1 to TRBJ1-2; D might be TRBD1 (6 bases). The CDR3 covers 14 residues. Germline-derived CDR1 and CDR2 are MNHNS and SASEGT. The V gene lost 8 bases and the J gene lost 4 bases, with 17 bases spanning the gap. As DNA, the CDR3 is TGTGCCAGCTCGTGGGACACCTTAATCTATGGCTACACCTTC. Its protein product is CASSWDTLIYGYTF.

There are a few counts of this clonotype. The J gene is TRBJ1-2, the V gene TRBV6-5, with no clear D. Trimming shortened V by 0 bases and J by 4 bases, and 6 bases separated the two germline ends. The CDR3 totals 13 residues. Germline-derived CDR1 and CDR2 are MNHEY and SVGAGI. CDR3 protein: CASSYSQSYGYTF. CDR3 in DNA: TGTGCCAGCAGTTACTCACAGTCCTATGGCTACACCTTC.

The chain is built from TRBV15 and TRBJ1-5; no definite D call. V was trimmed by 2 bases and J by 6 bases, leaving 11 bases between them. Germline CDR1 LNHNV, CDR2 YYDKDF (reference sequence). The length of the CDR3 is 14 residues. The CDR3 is CATSRPGSRQPQHF. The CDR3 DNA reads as TGTGCCACCAGCAGACCCGGGAGTCGTCAGCCCCAGCATTTT. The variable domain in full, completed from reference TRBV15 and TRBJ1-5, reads DAMVIQNPRYQVTQFGKPVTLSCSQTLNHNVMYWYQQKSSQAPKLLFHYYDKDFNNEADTPDNFQSRRPNTSFCFLDIRSPGLGDTAMYLCATSRPGSRQPQHFGDGTRLSIL.

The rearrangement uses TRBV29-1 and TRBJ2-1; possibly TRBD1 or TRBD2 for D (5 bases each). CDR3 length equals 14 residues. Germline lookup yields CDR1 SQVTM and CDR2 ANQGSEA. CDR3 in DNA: TGCTGCCCCCTCATGGGAGACAGCTACAATGAGCAGTTCTTC. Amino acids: CCPLMGDSYNEQFF.

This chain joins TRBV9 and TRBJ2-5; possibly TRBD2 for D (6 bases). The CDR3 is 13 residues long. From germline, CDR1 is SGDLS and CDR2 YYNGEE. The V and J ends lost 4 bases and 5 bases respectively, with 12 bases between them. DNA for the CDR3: TGTGCCAGCAGCCCTAGCGTTGGCGAGACCCAGTACTTC. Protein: CASSPSVGETQYF.

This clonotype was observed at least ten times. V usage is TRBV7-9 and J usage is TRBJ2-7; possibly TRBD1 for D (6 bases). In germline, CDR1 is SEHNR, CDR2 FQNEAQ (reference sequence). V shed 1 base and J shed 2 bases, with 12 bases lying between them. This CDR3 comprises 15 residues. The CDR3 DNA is TGTGCCAGCAGCTTAGTGGGGGCCTTGACCTACGAGCAGTACTTC. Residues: CASSLVGALTYEQYF.

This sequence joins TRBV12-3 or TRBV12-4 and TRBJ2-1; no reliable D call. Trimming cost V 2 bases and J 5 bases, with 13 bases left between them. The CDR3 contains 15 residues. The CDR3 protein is CASSLRGTPDNEQFF. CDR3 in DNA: TGTGCCAGCAGTTTACGTGGCACACCCGACAATGAGCAGTTCTTC.

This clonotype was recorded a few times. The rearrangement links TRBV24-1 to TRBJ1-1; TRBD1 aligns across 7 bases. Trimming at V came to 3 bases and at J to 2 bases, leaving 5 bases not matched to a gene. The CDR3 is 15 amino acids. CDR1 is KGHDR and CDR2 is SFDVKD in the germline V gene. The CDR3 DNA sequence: TGTGCCACCAGTGATGCCGGGACAGTTAACACTGAAGCTTTCTTT. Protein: CATSDAGTVNTEAFF.

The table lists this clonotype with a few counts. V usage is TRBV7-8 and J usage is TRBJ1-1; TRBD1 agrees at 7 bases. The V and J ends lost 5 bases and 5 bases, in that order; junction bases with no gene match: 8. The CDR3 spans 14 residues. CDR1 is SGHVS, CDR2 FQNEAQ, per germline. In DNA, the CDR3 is TGTGCCAGCAGCCCTGGCGGGACAGTTACTGAAGCTTTCTTT. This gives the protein CASSPGGTVTEAFF. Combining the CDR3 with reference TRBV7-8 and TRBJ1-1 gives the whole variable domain GAGVSQSPRYKVAKRGQDVALRCDPISGHVSLFWYQQALGQGPEFLTYFQNEAQLDKSGLPSDRFFAERPEGSVSTLKIQRTQQEDSAVYLCASSPGGTVTEAFFGQGTRLTVV.

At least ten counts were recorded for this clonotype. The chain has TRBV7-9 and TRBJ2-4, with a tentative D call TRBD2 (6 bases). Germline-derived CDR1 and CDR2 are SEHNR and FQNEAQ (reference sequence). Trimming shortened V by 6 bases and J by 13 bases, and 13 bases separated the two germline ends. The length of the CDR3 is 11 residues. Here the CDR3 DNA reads TGTGCCAGCAGTTTACCGGGAGAACAGTACTTC. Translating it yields CASSLPGEQYF.

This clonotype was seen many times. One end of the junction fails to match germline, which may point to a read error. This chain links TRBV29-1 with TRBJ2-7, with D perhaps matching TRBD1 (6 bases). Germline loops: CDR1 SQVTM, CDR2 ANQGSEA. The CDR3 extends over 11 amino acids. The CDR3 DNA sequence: TGCAGCGCTGAAGGGGGCTACGAGCAGTACTTC. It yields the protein CSAEGGYEQYF.

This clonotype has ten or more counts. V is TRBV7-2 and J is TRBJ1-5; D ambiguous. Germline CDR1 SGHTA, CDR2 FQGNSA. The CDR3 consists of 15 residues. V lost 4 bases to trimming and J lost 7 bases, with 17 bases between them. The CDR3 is CASSSAGPTGQPQHF. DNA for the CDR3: TGTGCCAGCAGCTCTGCCGGGCCCACGGGACAGCCCCAGCATTTT.

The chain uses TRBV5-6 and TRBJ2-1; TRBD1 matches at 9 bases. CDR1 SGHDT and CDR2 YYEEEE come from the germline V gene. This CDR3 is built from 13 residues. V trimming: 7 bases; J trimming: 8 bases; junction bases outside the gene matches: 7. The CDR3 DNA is TGTGCCAGCGGAAAGACAGGGGGAGATGAGCAGTTCTTC. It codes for CASGKTGGDEQFF.